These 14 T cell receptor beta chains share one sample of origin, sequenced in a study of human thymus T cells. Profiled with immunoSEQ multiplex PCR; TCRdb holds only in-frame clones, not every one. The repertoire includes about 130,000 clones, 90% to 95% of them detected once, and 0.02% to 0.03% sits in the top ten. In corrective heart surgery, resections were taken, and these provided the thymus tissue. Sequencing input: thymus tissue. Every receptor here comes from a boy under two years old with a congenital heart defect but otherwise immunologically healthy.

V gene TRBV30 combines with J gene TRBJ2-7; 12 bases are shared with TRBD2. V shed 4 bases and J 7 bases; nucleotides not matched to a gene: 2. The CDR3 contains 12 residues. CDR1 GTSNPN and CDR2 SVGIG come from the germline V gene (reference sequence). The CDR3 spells CAWTSGRGEQYF. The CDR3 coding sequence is TGTGCCTGGACTAGCGGGAGGGGAGAGCAGTACTTC.

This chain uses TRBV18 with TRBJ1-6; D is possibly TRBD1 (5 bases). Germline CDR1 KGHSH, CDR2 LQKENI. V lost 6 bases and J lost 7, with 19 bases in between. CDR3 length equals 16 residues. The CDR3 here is CASSRRQGSPNSPLHF. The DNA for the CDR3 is TGTGCCAGCTCGCGCCGCCAGGGTAGTCCGAATTCACCCCTCCACTTT.

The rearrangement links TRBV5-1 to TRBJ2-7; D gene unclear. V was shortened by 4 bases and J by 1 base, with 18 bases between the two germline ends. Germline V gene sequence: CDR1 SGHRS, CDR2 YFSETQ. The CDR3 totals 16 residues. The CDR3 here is CASSPSGRYASYEQYF. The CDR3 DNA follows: TGCGCCAGCAGCCCCTCCGGCAGGTATGCTTCCTACGAGCAGTACTTC.

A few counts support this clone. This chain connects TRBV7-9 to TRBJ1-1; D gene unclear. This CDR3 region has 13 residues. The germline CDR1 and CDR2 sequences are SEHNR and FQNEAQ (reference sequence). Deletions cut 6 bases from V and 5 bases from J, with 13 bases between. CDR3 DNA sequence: TGTGCCAGCAGGCCGCCAGAGGAGACTGAAGCTTTCTTT. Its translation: CASRPPEETEAFF.

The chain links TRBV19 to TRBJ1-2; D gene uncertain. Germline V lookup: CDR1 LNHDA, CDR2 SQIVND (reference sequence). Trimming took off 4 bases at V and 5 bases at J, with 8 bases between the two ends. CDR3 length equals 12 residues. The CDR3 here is CASSRFPYGYTF. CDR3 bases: TGTGCCAGTAGTAGGTTCCCTTATGGCTACACCTTC.

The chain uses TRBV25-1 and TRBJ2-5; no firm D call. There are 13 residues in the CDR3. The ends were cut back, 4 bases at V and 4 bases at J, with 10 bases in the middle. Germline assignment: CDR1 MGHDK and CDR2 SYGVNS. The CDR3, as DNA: TGTGCCAGCAGTGGGCAAACCCGAGAGACCCAGTACTTC. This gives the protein CASSGQTRETQYF.

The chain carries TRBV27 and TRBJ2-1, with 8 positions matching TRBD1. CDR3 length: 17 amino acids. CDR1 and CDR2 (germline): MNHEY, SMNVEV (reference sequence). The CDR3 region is CPECFGLTGAHSPGQFF. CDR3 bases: TGTCCTGAGTGTTTTGGGTTGACAGGGGCCCACTCCCCAGGGCAGTTCTTC.

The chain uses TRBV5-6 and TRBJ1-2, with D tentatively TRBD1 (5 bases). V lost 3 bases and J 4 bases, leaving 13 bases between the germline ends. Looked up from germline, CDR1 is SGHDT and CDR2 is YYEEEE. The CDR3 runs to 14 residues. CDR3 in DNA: TGTGCCAGCAGCTCCCAGGGTCCCAGCTATGGCTACACCTTC. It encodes CASSSQGPSYGYTF.

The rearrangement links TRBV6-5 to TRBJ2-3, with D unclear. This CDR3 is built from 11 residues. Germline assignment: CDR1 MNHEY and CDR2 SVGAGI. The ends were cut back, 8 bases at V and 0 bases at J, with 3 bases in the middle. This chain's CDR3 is CASRSTDTQYF. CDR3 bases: TGTGCCAGCCGAAGCACAGATACGCAGTATTTT.

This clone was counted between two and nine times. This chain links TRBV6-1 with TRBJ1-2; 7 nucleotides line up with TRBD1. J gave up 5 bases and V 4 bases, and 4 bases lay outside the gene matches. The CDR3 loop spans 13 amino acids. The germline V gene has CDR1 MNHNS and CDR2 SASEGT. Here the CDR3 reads CASSATGTYGYTF. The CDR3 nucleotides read TGTGCCAGCAGTGCGACAGGGACTTATGGCTACACCTTC.

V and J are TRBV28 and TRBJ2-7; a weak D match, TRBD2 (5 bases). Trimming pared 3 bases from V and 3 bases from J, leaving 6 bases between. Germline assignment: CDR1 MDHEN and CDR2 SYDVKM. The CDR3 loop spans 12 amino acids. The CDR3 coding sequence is TGTGCCAGCAGTTTGAGGGACTACGAGCAGTACTTC. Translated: CASSLRDYEQYF.

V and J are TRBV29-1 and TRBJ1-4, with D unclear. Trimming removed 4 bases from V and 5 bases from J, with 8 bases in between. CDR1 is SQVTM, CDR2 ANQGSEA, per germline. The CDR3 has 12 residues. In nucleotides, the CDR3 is TGCAGCGTTGGAGAGGAGAATGAAAAACTGTTTTTT. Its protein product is CSVGEENEKLFF.

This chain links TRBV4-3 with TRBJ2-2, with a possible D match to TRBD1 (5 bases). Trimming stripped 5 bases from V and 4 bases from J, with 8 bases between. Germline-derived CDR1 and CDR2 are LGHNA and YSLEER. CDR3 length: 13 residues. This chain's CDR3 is CASSDSSTGELFF. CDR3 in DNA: TGCGCCAGCAGCGACAGTAGCACCGGGGAGCTGTTTTTT.

Written as DNA, the CDR3 is TGTGCCAGCAGTGAATATAGAAAAGGGGATAAAGCTTTCTTT. It specifies CASSEYRKGDKAFF. The genes are TRBV25-1 and TRBJ1-1, with D perhaps matching TRBD1 (5 bases). Trimming stripped 0 bases from V and 9 bases from J, with 14 bases between. This CDR3 is built from 14 residues. The germline CDR1 and CDR2 sequences are MGHDK and SYGVNS.